Listed below are T cell receptor beta chains from one sample, sequenced in a study of chemoradiotherapy in HPV16-positive cancers. The data were produced by immunoSEQ multiplex PCR, yet TCRdb's version contains in-frame clones alone and is incomplete. Of about 800 clones listed, just over 20% were seen once; the top ten hold about an eighth. Sampling took place from a patient who underwent chemoradiotherapy. These receptor sequences come from a human donor with HPV-associated anogenital cancer. Each CDR3 is given with its conserved first and last residue. Each record gives: V gene, J gene, clone size, D gene, CDR3 protein, CDR3 DNA. D genes are given only for firm matches. The size field is filled for only some rows; it gives once, few, many or a size class.

>TRBV7-2|TRBJ2-2|few|NA
CASRRRGNTGELFF
TGTGCCAGTCGCCGACGCGGGAACACCGGGGAGCTGTTTTTT
>TRBV20-1|TRBJ2-5|NA|TRBD1
CSANRGETQYF
TGCAGTGCTAACAGGGGGGAGACCCAGTACTTC
>TRBV9|TRBJ2-7|once|NA
CASSVAPGSTYEQYF
TGTGCCAGCAGCGTCGCCCCTGGGTCGACCTACGAGCAGTACTTC
>TRBV9|TRBJ1-1|NA|TRBD1
CASSPTGTENTEAFF
TGTGCCAGCAGCCCGACCGGGACAGAGAACACTGAAGCTTTCTTT
>TRBV25-1|TRBJ2-1|NA|NA
CASSRGTPRNEQFF
TGTGCCAGCAGCCGCGGGACGCCAAGGAATGAGCAGTTCTTC
>TRBV7-2|TRBJ1-2|NA|NA
CASSLGGTYGYTF
TGTGCCAGCAGCTTAGGTGGGACCTATGGCTACACCTTC
>TRBV29-1|TRBJ2-4|NA|NA
CSVGDSVQYF
TGCAGCGTTGGAGACAGCGTTCAGTACTTC
>TRBV7-2|TRBJ2-1|NA|NA
CASSLGTAGMFF
TGTGCCAGCAGCTTAGGGACCGCGGGAATGTTCTTC
>TRBV7-2|TRBJ2-7|few|TRBD1
CASSSRTGNPYEQYF
TGTGCCAGCAGCTCCCGGACAGGAAATCCCTACGAGCAGTACTTC
>TRBV7-2|TRBJ2-1|few|NA
CASSLRSGGEFF
TGTGCCAGCAGCTTAAGGAGCGGCGGGGAGTTCTTC
>TRBV25-1|TRBJ2-5|few|TRBD1
CASIGPQGAGETQYF
TGTGCCAGCATTGGCCCACAGGGGGCTGGAGAGACCCAGTACTTC
>TRBV5-1|TRBJ1-1|few|TRBD1
CASSLARGREAFF
TGCGCCAGCAGCTTGGCCAGGGGGAGGGAAGCTTTCTTT
>TRBV20-1|TRBJ2-1|once|NA
CSARSYNEQFF
TGCAGTGCTAGGTCCTACAATGAGCAGTTCTTC
>TRBV7-2|TRBJ1-2|NA|NA
CASSFQAGGYTF
TGTGCCAGCAGCTTCCAGGCTGGGGGCTACACCTTC
>TRBV20-1|TRBJ2-5|NA|NA
CSASPQETQYF
TGCAGTGCTTCCCCACAAGAGACCCAGTACTTC
>TRBV6-5|TRBJ1-2|NA|NA
CASSFNRVGYTF
TGTGCCAGCAGTTTCAACAGGGTCGGCTACACCTTC
>TRBV13|TRBJ2-3|large|TRBD2
CASSLTSGGLTDTQYF
TGTGCCAGCAGCCTGACTAGCGGGGGGCTCACAGATACGCAGTATTTT
>TRBV20-1|TRBJ2-1|NA|NA
CSAQNYNEQFF
TGCAGTGCTCAGAACTACAATGAGCAGTTCTTC